Following are 25 T cell receptor beta chains from one sample sequenced in a study of blood T cell repertoires in COVID-19. Only in-frame clones appear in the TCRdb table, and some are missing; sequencing was by immunoSEQ multiplex PCR. Among 210,000 or so clones listed, around 82% were seen once. Sequenced sample: PBMCs or T cells enriched from blood (not recorded which). The receptors shown here come from a man aged 30 to 39 with acute COVID-19.

This clone has only one observation. The rearrangement uses TRBV9 and TRBJ1-1; D uncertain. The CDR3 totals 13 residues. Trimming removed 2 bases from V and 7 bases from J, with 12 bases in between. Germline V gene data show CDR1 as SGDLS and CDR2 as YYNGEE. The CDR3 here is CASSVEGWGEAFF. In DNA form, the CDR3 reads TGTGCCAGCAGCGTGGAGGGTTGGGGTGAAGCTTTCTTT.

The CDR3 loop reads CASSPGGSSRVTGELFF. CDR3 bases: TGTGCCAGCAGCCCTGGAGGGAGCAGCCGGGTCACCGGGGAGCTGTTTTTT. The chain uses TRBV9 and TRBJ2-2; TRBD2 might be the D (6 bases). The V end lost 4 bases, the J end lost 4 bases, and 20 bases lay between the germline ends. CDR3 size: 17 residues. Germline CDR1 reads SGDLS; CDR2 reads YYNGEE.

In this sample, this clone turned up once. The rearrangement links TRBV5-1 to TRBJ2-3; possible D gene TRBD1, 6 bases. Trimming removed 4 bases at V and 2 bases at J, with 11 bases between. The CDR3 is 14 residues long. The germline V gene encodes CDR1 SGHRS and CDR2 YFSETQ. In DNA form, the CDR3 reads TGCGCCAGCAGCCAAGGGGGTTCCACAGATACGCAGTATTTT. It translates to CASSQGGSTDTQYF.

The rearrangement links TRBV7-2 to TRBJ1-1; TRBD1 matches at 10 bases. CDR3 length: 14 amino acids. V was clipped by 5 bases and J by 4 bases; unmatched bases: 4. Germline V gene lookup returns CDR1 SGHTA and CDR2 FQGNSA. The CDR3 nucleotides are TGTGCCAGCAGCGCCAGACAGGGGGCCACTGAAGCTTTCTTT. Translating it yields CASSARQGATEAFF.

The chain joins TRBV5-1 to TRBJ2-5, with D tentatively TRBD1 (6 bases). Between the trimmed V and J ends, which lost 2 bases and 3 bases, there was a span of 14 bases. In germline, CDR1 is SGHRS, CDR2 YFSETQ. The CDR3 sequence is 15 residues long. The CDR3 nucleotides are TGCGCCAGCAGCTTAAGGGGGTATACCGAAGAGACCCAGTACTTC. Translating it yields CASSLRGYTEETQYF.

The V gene is TRBV6-1, the J gene TRBJ1-6; D perhaps matches TRBD1 (6 bases). The V end lost 0 bases, the J end lost 3 bases, and 15 bases lay between the germline ends. Germline loops: CDR1 MNHNS, CDR2 SASEGT. CDR3 length: 18 residues. CDR3 sequence reads: CASSEAERGGIYNSPLHF. The CDR3 DNA sequence: TGTGCCAGCAGTGAAGCCGAGAGGGGGGGAATCTATAATTCACCCCTCCACTTT.

This clone appeared a few times. The CDR3 nucleotides read TGTGCCAGCAGACAGGGAGATACTGAAGCTTTCTTT. It translates to CASRQGDTEAFF. The chain carries TRBV6-1 and TRBJ1-1; the D gene is possibly TRBD1 (6 bases). CDR1 is MNHNS, CDR2 SASEGT, per germline. This CDR3 region has 12 residues. The germline V and J ends were trimmed by 6 bases and 5 bases, with 10 bases remaining between them.

The chain combines TRBV28 with TRBJ2-3; 10 nucleotides align to TRBD1. This CDR3 is built from 16 residues. Germline lookup yields CDR1 MDHEN and CDR2 SYDVKM. V trimming: 9 bases; J trimming: 0 bases; junction bases outside the gene matches: 9. This chain's CDR3 is CASLRDRGPSTDTQYF. The DNA of the CDR3 is TGTGCCAGTCTCCGGGACAGGGGACCCAGCACAGATACGCAGTATTTT.

The CDR3 nucleotides are TGTGCCAGCAGTTACGGCACGACAGGGGGGACCTACGAGCAGTACTTC. Encoded protein: CASSYGTTGGTYEQYF. This chain links TRBV6-5 with TRBJ2-7; 9 positions agree with TRBD1. The CDR3 sequence is 16 residues long. V lost 2 bases to trimming and J lost 2 bases; unmatched junction nucleotides: 7. Looked up from germline, CDR1 is MNHEY and CDR2 is SVGAGI.

This sequence joins TRBV2 and TRBJ1-6; D is unresolved. Germline CDR1 SNHLY, CDR2 FYNNEI. This CDR3 region has 14 residues. Between the trimmed V and J ends, which lost 4 bases and 4 bases, there was a span of 8 bases. The CDR3 is CASSVFQYNSPLHF. The CDR3 bases are TGTGCCAGCAGTGTCTTCCAGTATAATTCACCCCTCCACTTT.

V is TRBV24-1 and J is TRBJ2-5; 10 bases are a match to TRBD2. The CDR3 runs to 16 residues. Per the germline V gene, CDR1 is KGHDR and CDR2 is SFDVKD. V lost 5 bases and J lost 1; bases outside the gene matches: 6. The chain's CDR3 is CATSGPSGGAQETQYF. In DNA, the CDR3 is TGTGCCACCAGTGGTCCCAGCGGGGGGGCCCAAGAGACCCAGTACTTC.

The CDR3 DNA is TGCGCCAGCAGTGTTAGAGACAGCTACAATGAGCAGTTCTTC. Amino acid sequence: CASSVRDSYNEQFF. The chain links TRBV5-1 to TRBJ2-1; possible D gene TRBD1, 5 bases. Trimming stripped 5 bases from V and 3 bases from J, with 12 bases between. The CDR3 runs 14 residues. Germline V gene sequence: CDR1 SGHRS, CDR2 YFSETQ.

The chain links TRBV4-1 to TRBJ2-1, with D tentatively TRBD2 (6 bases). The CDR3 length is 15 residues. Germline lookup yields CDR1 MGHRA and CDR2 YSYEKL. V was clipped by 5 bases and J by 7 bases, with 18 bases between them. DNA for the CDR3: TGCGCCAGCAGCTATTTCGGGGGAAAAGAAAATGAGCAGTTCTTC. This translates into CASSYFGGKENEQFF.

The chain combines TRBV6-5 with TRBJ1-2; the match to TRBD1 covers 12 bases. Germline V gene sequence: CDR1 MNHEY, CDR2 SVGAGI. This CDR3 comprises 15 residues. V lost 3 bases and J lost 4; bases outside the gene matches: 3. The CDR3 sequence is CASSYRGQGAYGYTF. In DNA form, the CDR3 reads TGTGCCAGCAGTTATCGGGGACAGGGGGCCTATGGCTACACCTTC.

A single count supports this clone. The CDR3 coding sequence is TGTGCCAGCAGCTTTACTGGGGGACAGCTCGGTGGCTACACCTTC. Translation: CASSFTGGQLGGYTF. J is TRBJ1-2 and V is TRBV5-6; 7 nucleotides line up with TRBD1. Looked up from germline, CDR1 is SGHDT and CDR2 is YYEEEE. Germline trimming cut 2 bases from V and 7 bases from J; bases unmatched to any gene: 11. The CDR3 loop spans 15 amino acids.

The gene calls are TRBV6-5 and TRBJ2-7; TRBD1 agrees at 10 bases. Germline V gene data show CDR1 as MNHEY and CDR2 as SVGAGI. The CDR3 loop spans 13 amino acids. With V trimmed by 6 bases and J by 6 bases, 5 bases remained unmatched. The CDR3 sequence is CASSPTGGGEQYF. The CDR3 coding sequence is TGTGCCAGCAGCCCGACAGGGGGCGGCGAGCAGTACTTC.

This clone has just one count. The rearrangement links TRBV30 to TRBJ1-2; 11 nucleotides align to TRBD1. Germline assignment: CDR1 GTSNPN and CDR2 SVGIG (reference sequence). With 2 bases clipped from V and 14 bases from J, the junction kept 10 bases outside the gene matches. This CDR3 region has 13 residues. CDR3 sequence: CAWSPGTGGGGTF. The CDR3 nucleotides are TGTGCCTGGAGTCCCGGGACAGGGGGAGGGGGGACCTTC.

V and J are TRBV3-1 (or the pseudogene TRBV3-2) and TRBJ1-5; D ambiguous. CDR1 LGHDT and CDR2 YNNKEL come from the germline V gene (reference sequence). The CDR3 length is 16 residues. Trimming removed 2 bases from V and 2 bases from J, with 13 bases in between. This CDR3 reads CASSQSETRGNQPQHF. Written as DNA, the CDR3 is TGTGCCAGCAGCCAAAGCGAGACGAGGGGCAATCAGCCCCAGCATTTT.

The chain couples TRBV4-2 to TRBJ1-1; D remains unclear. With 4 bases removed from V and 8 bases from J, the gap between germline ends came to 8 bases. CDR3 size: 11 residues. Germline CDR1 is LGHNA and CDR2 is YNFKEQ. CDR3 DNA: TGTGCCAGCAGCCCCACGCGGGAAGCTTTCTTT. This encodes CASSPTREAFF.

The V call is TRBV4-2, the J call TRBJ1-4; D not resolved. The V gene lost 0 bases and the J gene lost 0 bases, with 8 bases spanning the gap. The CDR3 contains 16 residues. Germline V gene lookup returns CDR1 LGHNA and CDR2 YNFKEQ. CDR3 nucleotide sequence: TGTGCCAGCAGCCAAGAGGGCTCTTCAACTAATGAAAAACTGTTTTTT. This translates into CASSQEGSSTNEKLFF.

CDR3 in amino acids: CASSSSGGYGYTF. The CDR3, as DNA: TGCGCCAGCAGTTCGTCGGGGGGCTATGGCTACACCTTC. The chain carries TRBV10-2 and TRBJ1-2, with a tentative D call TRBD1 (5 bases). Germline V gene lookup returns CDR1 WSHSY and CDR2 SAAADI. This CDR3 contains 13 residues. Trimming took 5 bases from V and 4 from J, leaving 11 bases between them.

The chain links TRBV11-2 to TRBJ2-3; 7 nucleotides agree with TRBD1. CDR1 is SGHAT, CDR2 FQNNGV, per germline. With V trimmed by 6 bases and J by 7 bases, 10 bases remained unmatched. The CDR3 sequence is 14 residues long. CDR3 coding DNA: TGTGCCAGCAGGCCAGGGACAGCCTGGTATACGCAGTATTTT. It yields the protein CASRPGTAWYTQYF.

V gene TRBV6-1 combines with J gene TRBJ1-1; 9 bases agree with TRBD1. V gave up 4 bases and J gave up 0 bases; unmatched junction bases: 6. The CDR3 length is 16 residues. Germline V gene sequence: CDR1 MNHNS, CDR2 SASEGT. In nucleotides, the CDR3 is TGTGCCAGCAGTGGGTGGGACAGGGCTTTGAACACTGAAGCTTTCTTT. It translates to CASSGWDRALNTEAFF.

This sequence joins TRBV5-1 and TRBJ2-1, with 7 bases identical to TRBD2. From germline, CDR1 is SGHRS and CDR2 YFSETQ. The CDR3 totals 15 residues. V was clipped by 0 bases and J by 8 bases; unmatched bases: 8. The CDR3 is CASSLDSGLGDEQFF. As DNA, the CDR3 is TGCGCCAGCAGCTTGGATTCTGGACTAGGGGATGAGCAGTTCTTC.

This chain joins TRBV19 and TRBJ1-2, with TRBD1 matching 9 bases. The CDR3 is 16 residues long. V gave up 1 base and J gave up 5 bases; unmatched junction bases: 8. Germline V gene data show CDR1 as LNHDA and CDR2 as SQIVND (reference sequence). CDR3 nucleotide sequence: TGTGCCAGTAGTATAGGACAGGGGGGCGGAACTTATGGCTACACCTTC. The encoded protein is CASSIGQGGGTYGYTF. Supplemented by reference TRBV19 and TRBJ1-2, the full variable domain reads DGGITQSPKYLFRKEGQNVTLSCEQNLNHDAMYWYRQDPGQGLRLIYYSQIVNDFQKGDIAEGYSVSREKKESFPLTVTSAQKNPTAFYLCASSIGQGGGTYGYTFGSGTRLTVV.